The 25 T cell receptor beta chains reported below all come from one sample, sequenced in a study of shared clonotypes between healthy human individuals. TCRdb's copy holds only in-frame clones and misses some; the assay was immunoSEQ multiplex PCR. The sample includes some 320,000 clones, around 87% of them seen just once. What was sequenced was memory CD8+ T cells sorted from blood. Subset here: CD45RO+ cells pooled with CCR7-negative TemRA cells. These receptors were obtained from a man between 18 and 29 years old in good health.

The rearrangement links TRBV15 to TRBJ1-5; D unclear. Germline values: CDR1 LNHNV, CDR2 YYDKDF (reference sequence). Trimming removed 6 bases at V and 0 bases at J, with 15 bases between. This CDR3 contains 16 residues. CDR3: CATSYSTDYSNQPQHF. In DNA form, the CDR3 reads TGTGCCACCAGTTACTCGACGGATTATAGCAATCAGCCCCAGCATTTT.

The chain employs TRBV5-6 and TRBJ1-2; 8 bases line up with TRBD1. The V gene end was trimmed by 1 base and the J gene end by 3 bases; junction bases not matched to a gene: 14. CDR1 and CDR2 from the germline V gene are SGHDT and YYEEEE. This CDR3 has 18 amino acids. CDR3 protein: CASSLKGGQEDRYYGYTF. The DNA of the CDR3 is TGTGCCAGCAGCTTGAAGGGGGGACAGGAGGATCGCTACTATGGCTACACCTTC.

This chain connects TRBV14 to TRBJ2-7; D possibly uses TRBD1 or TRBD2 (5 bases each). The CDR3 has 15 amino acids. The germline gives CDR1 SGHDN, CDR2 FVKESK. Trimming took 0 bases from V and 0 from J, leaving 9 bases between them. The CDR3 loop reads CASSQESGTSYEQYF. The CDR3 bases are TGTGCCAGCAGCCAAGAGTCAGGGACCTCCTACGAGCAGTACTTC.

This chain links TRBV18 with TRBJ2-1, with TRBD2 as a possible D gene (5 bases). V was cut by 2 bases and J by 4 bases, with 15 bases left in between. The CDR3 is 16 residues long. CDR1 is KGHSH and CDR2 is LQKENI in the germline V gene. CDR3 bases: TGTGCCAGCTCACCAATGGTTAGTAGGGAGTACAATGAGCAGTTCTTC. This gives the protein CASSPMVSREYNEQFF.

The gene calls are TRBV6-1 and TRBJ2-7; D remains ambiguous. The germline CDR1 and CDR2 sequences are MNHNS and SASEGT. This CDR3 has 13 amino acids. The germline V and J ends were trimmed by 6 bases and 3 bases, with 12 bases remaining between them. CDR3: CASSAGSDYEQYF. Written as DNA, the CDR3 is TGTGCCAGCAGCGCAGGTTCTGACTACGAGCAGTACTTC.

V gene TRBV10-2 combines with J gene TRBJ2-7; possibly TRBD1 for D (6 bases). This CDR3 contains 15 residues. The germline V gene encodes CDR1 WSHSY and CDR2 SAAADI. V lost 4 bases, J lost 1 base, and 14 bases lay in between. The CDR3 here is CASSGDISPSYEQYF. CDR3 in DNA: TGCGCCAGCAGTGGGGACATCTCTCCATCCTACGAGCAGTACTTC.

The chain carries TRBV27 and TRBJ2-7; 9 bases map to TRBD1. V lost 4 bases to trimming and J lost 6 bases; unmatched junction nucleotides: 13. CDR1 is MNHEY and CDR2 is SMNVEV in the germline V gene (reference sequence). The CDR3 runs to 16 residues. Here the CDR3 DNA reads TGTGCCAGCAGTTCGATAACGGGACAGGGACCCCTCGAGCAGTACTTC. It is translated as CASSSITGQGPLEQYF.

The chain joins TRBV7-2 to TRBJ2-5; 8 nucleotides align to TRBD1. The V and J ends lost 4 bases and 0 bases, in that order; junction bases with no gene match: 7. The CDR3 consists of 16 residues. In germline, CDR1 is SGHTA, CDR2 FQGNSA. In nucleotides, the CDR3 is TGTGCCAGCAGCTCTCCGACAGGGGTCCACCAAGAGACCCAGTACTTC. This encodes CASSSPTGVHQETQYF.

Written as DNA, the CDR3 is TGTGCCAGCAGCTTCCGAGGACAGGGCGGCTATGGCTACACCTTC. Amino acids: CASSFRGQGGYGYTF. The chain carries TRBV7-8 and TRBJ1-2; 8 nucleotides match TRBD1. Germline V lookup: CDR1 SGHVS, CDR2 FQNEAQ. Trimming removed 3 bases from V and 4 bases from J; junction bases left unmatched: 7. This CDR3 has 15 amino acids.

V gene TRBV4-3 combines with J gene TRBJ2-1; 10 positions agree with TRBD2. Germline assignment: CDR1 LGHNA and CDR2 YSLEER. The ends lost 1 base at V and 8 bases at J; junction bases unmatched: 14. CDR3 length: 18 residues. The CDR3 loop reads CASSQVAEREGLFDEQFF. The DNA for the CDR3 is TGCGCCAGCAGCCAAGTCGCGGAGCGGGAGGGTCTGTTCGATGAGCAGTTCTTC.

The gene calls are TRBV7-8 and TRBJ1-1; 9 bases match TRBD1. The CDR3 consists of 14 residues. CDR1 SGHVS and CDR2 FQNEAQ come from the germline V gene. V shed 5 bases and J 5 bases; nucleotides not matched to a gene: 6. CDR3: CASSEQGARTEAFF. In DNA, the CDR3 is TGTGCCAGCAGCGAACAGGGGGCAAGGACTGAAGCTTTCTTT.

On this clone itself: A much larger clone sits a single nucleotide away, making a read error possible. The CDR3 DNA sequence: TGTGCCAGCAGTGATAGCGGGAGCTCCTACAATGAGCAGTTCTTC. It encodes CASSDSGSSYNEQFF. The chain joins TRBV25-1 to TRBJ2-1; TRBD2 aligns across 9 bases. CDR3 length: 15 residues. Trimming removed 3 bases from V and 0 bases from J; junction bases left unmatched: 0. Germline CDR1 and CDR2: MGHDK and SYGVNS.

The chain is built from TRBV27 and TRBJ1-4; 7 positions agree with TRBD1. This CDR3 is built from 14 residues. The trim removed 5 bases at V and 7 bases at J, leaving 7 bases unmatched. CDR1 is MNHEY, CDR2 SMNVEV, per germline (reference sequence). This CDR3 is CASSLRGTAEKLFF. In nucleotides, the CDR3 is TGTGCCAGCAGTCTTAGGGGGACAGCTGAAAAACTGTTTTTT.

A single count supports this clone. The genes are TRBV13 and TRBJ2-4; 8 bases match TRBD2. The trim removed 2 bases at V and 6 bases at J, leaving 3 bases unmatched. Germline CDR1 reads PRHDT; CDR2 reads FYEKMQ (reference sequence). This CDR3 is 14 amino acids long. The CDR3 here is CASSLRGLGNIQYF. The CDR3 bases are TGTGCCAGCAGCTTAAGGGGACTAGGAAACATTCAGTACTTC.

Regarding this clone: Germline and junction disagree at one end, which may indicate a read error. The CDR3: CASSLSDYRGNPGELFF. The CDR3, as DNA: TGTGCCAGCAGTTTATCGGACTACAGGGGGAACCCCGGGGAGCTGTTTTTT. The gene calls are TRBV27 and TRBJ2-2; 8 positions agree with TRBD1. The CDR3 extends over 17 amino acids. The V gene's germline CDR1 is MNHEY and CDR2 SMNVEV (reference sequence).

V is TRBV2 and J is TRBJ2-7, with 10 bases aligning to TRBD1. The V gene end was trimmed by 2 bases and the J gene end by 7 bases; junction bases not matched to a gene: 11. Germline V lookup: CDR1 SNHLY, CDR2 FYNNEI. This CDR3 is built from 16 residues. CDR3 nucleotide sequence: TGTGCCAGCAGTGAATGGAGGGGACAGGGGCTCTATGAGCAGTACTTC. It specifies CASSEWRGQGLYEQYF.

Here the CDR3 reads CASSLGLSSYNSPLHF. CDR3 coding DNA: TGCGCCAGCAGCTTAGGCCTAAGCTCCTATAATTCACCCCTCCACTTT. The chain has TRBV5-1 and TRBJ1-6; D not resolved. Germline CDR1 SGHRS, CDR2 YFSETQ. V dropped 2 bases and J dropped 0 bases, with 9 bases sitting between them. This CDR3 has 16 amino acids.

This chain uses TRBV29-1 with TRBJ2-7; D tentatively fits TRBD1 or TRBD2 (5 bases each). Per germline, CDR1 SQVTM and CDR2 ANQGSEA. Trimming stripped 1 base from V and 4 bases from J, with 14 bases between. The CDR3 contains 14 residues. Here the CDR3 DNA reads TGCAGCGTTGAAGTTTCATCAGAGGGGTACGAGCAGTACTTC. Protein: CSVEVSSEGYEQYF.

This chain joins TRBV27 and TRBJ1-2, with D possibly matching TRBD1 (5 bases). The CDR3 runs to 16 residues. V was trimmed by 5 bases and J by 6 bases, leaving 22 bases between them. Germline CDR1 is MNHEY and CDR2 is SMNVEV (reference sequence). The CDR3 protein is CASSLLFGAGKNGYTF. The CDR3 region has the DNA TGTGCCAGCAGTCTTTTATTTGGGGCAGGGAAAAATGGCTACACCTTC.

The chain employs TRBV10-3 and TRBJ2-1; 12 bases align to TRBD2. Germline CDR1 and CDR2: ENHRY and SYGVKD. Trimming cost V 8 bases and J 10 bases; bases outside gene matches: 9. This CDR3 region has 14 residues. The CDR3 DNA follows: TGTGCCATCCTAGCGGGAGGGCCGGAGTGGGAGCAGTTCTTC. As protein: CAILAGGPEWEQFF.

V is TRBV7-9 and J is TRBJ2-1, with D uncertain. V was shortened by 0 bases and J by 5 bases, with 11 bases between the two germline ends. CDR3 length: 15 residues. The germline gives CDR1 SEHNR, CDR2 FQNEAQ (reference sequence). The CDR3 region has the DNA TGTGCCAGCAGCTTAGCGGACGGAGTCGACAATGAGCAGTTCTTC. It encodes CASSLADGVDNEQFF.

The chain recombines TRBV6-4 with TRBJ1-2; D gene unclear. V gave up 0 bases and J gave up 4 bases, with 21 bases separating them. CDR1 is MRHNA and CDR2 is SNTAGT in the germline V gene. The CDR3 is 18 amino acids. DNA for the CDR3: TGTGCCAGCAGTGACTCGTATGATGAGGCCCAGGCCATCTATGGCTACACCTTC. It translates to CASSDSYDEAQAIYGYTF.

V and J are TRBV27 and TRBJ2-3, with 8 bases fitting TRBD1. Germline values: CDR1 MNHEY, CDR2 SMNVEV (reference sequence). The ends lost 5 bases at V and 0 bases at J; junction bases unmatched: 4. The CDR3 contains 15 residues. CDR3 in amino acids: CASSLRTGSTDTQYF. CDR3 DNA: TGTGCCAGCAGTCTCCGGACAGGGAGCACAGATACGCAGTATTTT.

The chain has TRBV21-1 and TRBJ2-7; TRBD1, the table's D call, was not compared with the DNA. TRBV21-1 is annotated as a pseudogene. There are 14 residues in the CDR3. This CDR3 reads CASSNPQGAYEQYF. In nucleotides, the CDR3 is TGTGCCAGCAGCAATCCACAGGGTGCCTACGAGCAGTACTTC.

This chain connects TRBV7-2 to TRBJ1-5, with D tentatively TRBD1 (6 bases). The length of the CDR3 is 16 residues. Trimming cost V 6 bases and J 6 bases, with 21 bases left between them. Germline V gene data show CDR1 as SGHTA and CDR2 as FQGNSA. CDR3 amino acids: CASSPRRGALGQPQHF. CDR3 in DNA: TGTGCCAGCAGTCCCCGAAGGGGGGCGCTGGGTCAGCCCCAGCATTTT.